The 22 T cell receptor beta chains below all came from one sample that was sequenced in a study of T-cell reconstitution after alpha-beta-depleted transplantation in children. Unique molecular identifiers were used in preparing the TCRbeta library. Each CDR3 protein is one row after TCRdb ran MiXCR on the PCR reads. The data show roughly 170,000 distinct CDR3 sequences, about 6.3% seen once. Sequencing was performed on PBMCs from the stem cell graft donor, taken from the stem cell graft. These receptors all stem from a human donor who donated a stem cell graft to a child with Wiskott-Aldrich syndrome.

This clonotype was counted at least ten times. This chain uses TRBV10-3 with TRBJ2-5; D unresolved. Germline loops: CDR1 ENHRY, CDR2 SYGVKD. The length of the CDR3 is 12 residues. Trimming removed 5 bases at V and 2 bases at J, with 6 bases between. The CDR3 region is CAISRFQETQYF. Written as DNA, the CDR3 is TGTGCCATCAGTCGGTTTCAAGAGACCCAGTACTTC.

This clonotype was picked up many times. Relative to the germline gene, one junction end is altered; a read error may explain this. CDR3 DNA sequence: TGTGCCAGCAGCTCCGGACAGGGGGCGTACAGTGAGCAGTTCTTC. It translates to CASSSGQGAYSEQFF. The gene calls are TRBV7-2 and TRBJ2-1; TRBD1 matches at 11 bases. Germline values: CDR1 SGHTA, CDR2 FQGNSA. This CDR3 spans 15 amino acids.

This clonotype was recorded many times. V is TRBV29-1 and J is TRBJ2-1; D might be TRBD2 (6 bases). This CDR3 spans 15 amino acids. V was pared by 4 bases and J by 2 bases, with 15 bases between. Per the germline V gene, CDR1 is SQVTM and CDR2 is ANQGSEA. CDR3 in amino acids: CSVGSSDKAYNEQFF. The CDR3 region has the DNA TGCAGCGTTGGGTCTAGCGATAAGGCCTACAATGAGCAGTTCTTC.

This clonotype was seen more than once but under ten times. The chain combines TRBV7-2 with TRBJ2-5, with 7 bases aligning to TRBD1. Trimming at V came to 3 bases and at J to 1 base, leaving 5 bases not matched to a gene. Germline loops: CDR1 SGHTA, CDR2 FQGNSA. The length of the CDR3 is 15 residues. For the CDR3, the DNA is TGTGCCAGCAGCTTGGGACAGACCCCCCAAGAGACCCAGTACTTC. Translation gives CASSLGQTPQETQYF.

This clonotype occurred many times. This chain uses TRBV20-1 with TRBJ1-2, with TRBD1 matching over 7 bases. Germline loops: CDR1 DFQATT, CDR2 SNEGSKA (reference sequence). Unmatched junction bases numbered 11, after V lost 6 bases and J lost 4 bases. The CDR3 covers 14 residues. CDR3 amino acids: CSASGTDTSYGYTF. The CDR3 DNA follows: TGCAGTGCCTCCGGGACAGATACTTCCTATGGCTACACCTTC.

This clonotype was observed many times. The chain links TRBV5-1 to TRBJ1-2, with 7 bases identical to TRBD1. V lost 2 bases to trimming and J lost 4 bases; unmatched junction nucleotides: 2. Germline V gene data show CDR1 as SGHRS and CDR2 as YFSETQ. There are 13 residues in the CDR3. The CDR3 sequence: CASSLNRGYGYTF. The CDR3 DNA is TGCGCCAGCAGCTTAAACAGGGGCTATGGCTACACCTTC.

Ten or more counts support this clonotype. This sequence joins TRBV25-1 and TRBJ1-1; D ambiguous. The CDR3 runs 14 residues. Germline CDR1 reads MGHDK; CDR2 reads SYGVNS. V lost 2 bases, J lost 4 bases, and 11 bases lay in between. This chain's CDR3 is CASSEQAQATEAFF. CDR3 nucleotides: TGTGCCAGCAGTGAACAAGCCCAGGCCACTGAAGCTTTCTTT.

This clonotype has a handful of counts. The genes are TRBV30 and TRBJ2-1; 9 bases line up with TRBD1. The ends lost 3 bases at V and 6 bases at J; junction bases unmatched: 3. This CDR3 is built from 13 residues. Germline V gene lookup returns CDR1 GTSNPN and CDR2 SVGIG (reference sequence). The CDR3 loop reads CAWRRTGVNEQFF. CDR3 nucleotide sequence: TGTGCCTGGAGGCGGACAGGGGTCAATGAGCAGTTCTTC.

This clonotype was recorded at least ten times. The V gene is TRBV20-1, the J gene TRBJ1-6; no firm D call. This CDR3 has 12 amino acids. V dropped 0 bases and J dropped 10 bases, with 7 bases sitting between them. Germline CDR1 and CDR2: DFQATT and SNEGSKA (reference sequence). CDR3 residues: CSARDLGSPLHF. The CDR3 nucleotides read TGCAGTGCTAGAGATCTCGGGTCACCCCTCCACTTT.

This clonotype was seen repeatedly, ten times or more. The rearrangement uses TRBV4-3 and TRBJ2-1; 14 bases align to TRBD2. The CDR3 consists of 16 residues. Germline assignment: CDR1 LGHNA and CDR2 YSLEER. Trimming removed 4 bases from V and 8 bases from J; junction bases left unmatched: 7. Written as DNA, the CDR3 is TGCGCCAGCAGCCGACTAGCGGGAGGGCCAATGGATGAGCAGTTCTTC. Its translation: CASSRLAGGPMDEQFF.

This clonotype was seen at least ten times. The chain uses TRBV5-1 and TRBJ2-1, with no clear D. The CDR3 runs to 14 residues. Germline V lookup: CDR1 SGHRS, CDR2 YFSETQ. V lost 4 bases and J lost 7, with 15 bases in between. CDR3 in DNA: TGCGCCAGCAGCCGCCAAGCATCATATAATGAGCAGTTCTTC. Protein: CASSRQASYNEQFF.

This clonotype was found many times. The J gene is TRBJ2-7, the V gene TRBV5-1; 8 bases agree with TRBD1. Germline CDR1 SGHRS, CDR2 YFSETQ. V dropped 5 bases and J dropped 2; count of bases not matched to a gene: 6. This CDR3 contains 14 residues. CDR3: CASRPGQGAYEQYF. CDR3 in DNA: TGCGCCAGCAGACCCGGACAGGGTGCCTACGAGCAGTACTTC.

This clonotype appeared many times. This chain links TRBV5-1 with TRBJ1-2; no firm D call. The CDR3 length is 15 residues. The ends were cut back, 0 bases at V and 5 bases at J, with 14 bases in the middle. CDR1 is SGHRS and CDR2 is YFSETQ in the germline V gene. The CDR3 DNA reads TGCGCCAGCAGCTTGGCGGGGTGGCCCACTTATGGCTACACCTTC. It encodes CASSLAGWPTYGYTF.

CDR3 protein: CASSGLVGGETQYF. DNA of the CDR3: TGTGCCAGCAGTGGACTAGTGGGGGGGGAGACCCAGTACTTC. The chain recombines TRBV2 with TRBJ2-5; 7 positions agree with TRBD2. The J segment lost 5 bases and the V segment lost 4 bases, leaving 7 bases of the junction unmatched. Germline CDR1 is SNHLY and CDR2 is FYNNEI. The CDR3 spans 14 residues.

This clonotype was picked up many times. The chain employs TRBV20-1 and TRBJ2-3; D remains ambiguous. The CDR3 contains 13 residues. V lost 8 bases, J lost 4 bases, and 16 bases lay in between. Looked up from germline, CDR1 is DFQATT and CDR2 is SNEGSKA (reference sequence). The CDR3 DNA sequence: TGCAGTTTCGAGTTTTCTGCTGCAGATACGCAGTATTTT. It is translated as CSFEFSAADTQYF.

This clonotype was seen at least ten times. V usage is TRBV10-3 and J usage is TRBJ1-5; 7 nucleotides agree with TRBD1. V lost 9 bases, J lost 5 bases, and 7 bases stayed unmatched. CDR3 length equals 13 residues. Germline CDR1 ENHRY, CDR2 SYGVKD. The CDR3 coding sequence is TGTGCCATATCTGACAGGGACGATCAGCCCCAGCATTTT. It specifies CAISDRDDQPQHF.

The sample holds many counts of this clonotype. The CDR3 here is CSAGTVNQPQHF. The CDR3 DNA reads as TGCAGTGCGGGGACGGTCAATCAGCCCCAGCATTTT. J is TRBJ1-5 and V is TRBV20-1; tentatively, D is TRBD1 (5 bases). V was shortened by 6 bases and J by 3 bases, with 9 bases between the two germline ends. Germline CDR1 is DFQATT and CDR2 is SNEGSKA (reference sequence). The CDR3 sequence is 12 residues long.

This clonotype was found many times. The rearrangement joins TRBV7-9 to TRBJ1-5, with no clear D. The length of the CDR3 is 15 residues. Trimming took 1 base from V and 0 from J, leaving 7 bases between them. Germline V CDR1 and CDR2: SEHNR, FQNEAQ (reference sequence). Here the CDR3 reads CASSLGGYSNQPQHF. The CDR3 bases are TGTGCCAGCAGCTTAGGTGGATATAGCAATCAGCCCCAGCATTTT. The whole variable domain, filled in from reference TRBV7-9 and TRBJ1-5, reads DTGVSQNPRHKITKRGQNVTFRCDPISEHNRLYWYRQTLGQGPEFLTYFQNEAQLEKSRLLSDRFSAERPKGSFSTLEIQRTEQGDSAMYLCASSLGGYSNQPQHFGDGTRLSIL.

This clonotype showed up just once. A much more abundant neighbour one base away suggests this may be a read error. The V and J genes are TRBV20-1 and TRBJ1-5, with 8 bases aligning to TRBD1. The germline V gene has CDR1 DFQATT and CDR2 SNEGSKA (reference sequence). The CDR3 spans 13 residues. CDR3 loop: CIANNRGNQPQHF. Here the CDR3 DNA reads TGCATTGCTAATAACAGGGGGAATCAGCCCCAGCATTTT.

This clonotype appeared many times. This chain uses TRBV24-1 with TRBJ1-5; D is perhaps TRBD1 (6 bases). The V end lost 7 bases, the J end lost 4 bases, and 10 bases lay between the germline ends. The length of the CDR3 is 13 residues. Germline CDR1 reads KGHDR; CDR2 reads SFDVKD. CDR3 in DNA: TGTGCCACCAGCAGACAGGCGAATCAGCCCCAGCATTTT. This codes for CATSRQANQPQHF.

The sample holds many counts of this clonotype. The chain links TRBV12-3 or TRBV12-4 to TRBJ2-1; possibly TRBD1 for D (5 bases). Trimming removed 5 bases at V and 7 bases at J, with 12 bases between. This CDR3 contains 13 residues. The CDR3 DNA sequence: TGTGCCAGCAGTCCAACGCAGGGTAATGAGCAGTTCTTC. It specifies CASSPTQGNEQFF.

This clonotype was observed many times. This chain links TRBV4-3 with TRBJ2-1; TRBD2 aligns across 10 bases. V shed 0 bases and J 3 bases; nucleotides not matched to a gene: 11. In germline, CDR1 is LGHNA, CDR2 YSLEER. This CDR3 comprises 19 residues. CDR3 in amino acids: CASSQDGRTSGQIYNEQFF. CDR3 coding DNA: TGCGCCAGCAGCCAAGATGGGAGGACTAGCGGTCAAATCTACAATGAGCAGTTCTTC.